This T cell receptor (beta chain) was recorded in a study of shared T cell receptors in the human thymus. The repertoire was sequenced with immunoSEQ multiplex PCR; TCRdb's copy has only in-frame clones and lacks some. The repertoire holds 700,000 or so clones, with approximately 83% as singletons. Trimming removed 0 bases from V and 3 bases from J, with 12 bases in between. Germline V gene data show CDR1 as SGHDT and CDR2 as YYEEEE. The CDR3 loop spans 15 amino acids. Another study also made use of these data, one on human thymus T cells. That source reports: The people who donated were healthy Finnish babies having corrective surgery for congenital heart defects. Thymus tissue for the work was resected from patients undergoing corrective heart surgery. Thymic and blood repertoires showed apparently biased V and J gene usage. What related research reported was that thymic repertoires overlapped highly among unrelated individuals.

Sequencing input: thymocytes. This clonotype originated in a girl in the first two years of life with a congenital heart defect. The chain is built from TRBV5-6 and TRBJ1-2, with unresolved D. The CDR3 is CASSLGYTVYYGYTF. CDR3 DNA: TGTGCCAGCAGCTTGGGGTATACAGTATACTATGGCTACACCTTC.